This T cell receptor (beta chain) was found in a study of T cell responses to AZD1222 COVID-19 vaccine. Trimming took 6 bases from V and 4 from J, leaving 18 bases between them. The germline V gene encodes CDR1 MDHEN and CDR2 SYDVKM. The CDR3 is made up of 15 amino acids. Comment on this clone: Antigen unknown.

Data came from immunoSEQ multiplex PCR; TCRdb stores just in-frame clones and leaves some out. The sample contains 70,000 to 90,000 clones, 89% of which appear only once. General study points: Only a handful of AZD1222 recipients tested seropositive at baseline.

The V gene is TRBV28, the J gene TRBJ1-1; D is undetermined. The starting material was peripheral blood, obtained on day 0 of AZD1222 vaccination. This TCR came from an adult in good health. The DNA for the CDR3 is TGTGCCAGCAGCCCCTTGGTCCTTCCAGGCACTGAAGCTTTCTTT. Translation gives CASSPLVLPGTEAFF.